The rows below give T cell receptor beta chains drawn from one sample of a study of shared clonotypes between healthy human individuals. Sequencing was performed with immunoSEQ multiplex PCR; in TCRdb, only in-frame clones are kept and a portion is missing. The repertoire holds millions of clones, with 85% to 95% as singletons. Sequencing was done on a sample of naive CD8+ T cells from PBMCs. The receptors were gathered from a man younger than 35 in good health. Some clones in this sample may be carry-over from other donors' samples. Each CDR3 is given with its conserved first and last residue. A D gene is named only where the DNA matches it firmly. Not every row has a clone size; where given, it reads once, few, many or a size class.

j_call v_call d_call clone_size cdr3_nt cdr3_aa
TRBJ2-7 TRBV10-2 - once TGCGCCAGCAGTGAGCTTCGGACCCGCTACGAGCAGTACTTC CASSELRTRYEQYF
TRBJ2-7 TRBV6-1 TRBD2 - TGTGCCAGCAGTGAAGCGACTAGCGGTTACTACGAGCAGTACTTC CASSEATSGYYEQYF
TRBJ1-1 TRBV4-1 TRBD1 - TGCGCCAGCAGCCCTCAAGGACAGGACATGAACACTGAAGCTTTCTTT CASSPQGQDMNTEAFF
TRBJ2-3 TRBV6-1 - - TGTGCCAGCGCTACTCGCGGCACAGATACGCAGTATTTT CASATRGTDTQYF
TRBJ1-2 TRBV18 - - TGTGCCAGCTCACCACCGTATGACTATGGCTACACCTTC CASSPPYDYGYTF
TRBJ1-4 TRBV27 - once TGTGCCAGCAGTTTAGCAGGTGAAAAACTGTTTTTT CASSLAGEKLFF
TRBJ1-4 TRBV9 TRBD1 once TGTGCCAGCAGCGGAGGGGACAGGTACAATGAAAAACTGTTTTTT CASSGGDRYNEKLFF
TRBJ2-5 TRBV28 TRBD2 - TGTGCCAGCAGTTCCTTAGCGGGAGCGCGTCAAGAGACCCAGTACTTC CASSSLAGARQETQYF
TRBJ2-1 TRBV5-1 - - TGCGCCAGCAGCTTGGTTAGGAGGGCCGACAATGAGCAGTTCTTC CASSLVRRADNEQFF
TRBJ2-1 TRBV30 TRBD2 - TGTGCCTGGAGGTCCTTCGCGGGAGGGCCTGAAACCTACAATGAGCAGTTCTTC CAWRSFAGGPETYNEQFF
TRBJ1-3 TRBV15 TRBD1 - TGTGCCACCAGCAGCCGGACAGGGCCAAACACCATATATTTT CATSSRTGPNTIYF
TRBJ2-4 TRBV2 - - TGTGCCAGCAGTGAAGACTTTGGGACAAGATTAAAAAACATTCAGTACTTC CASSEDFGTRLKNIQYF
TRBJ2-7 TRBV7-8 - - TGTGCCAGCAGGGTAGGGGGGCCCAGCTCCTACGAGCAGTACTTC CASRVGGPSSYEQYF
TRBJ2-7 TRBV6-1 TRBD1 once TGTGCCAGCAGTGAAGATGACAGGGGGCCCTACGAGCAGTACTTC CASSEDDRGPYEQYF
TRBJ2-4 TRBV9 TRBD2 once TGTGCCAGCAGCTCTAGCGGCCTAGCCAAAAACATTCAGTACTTC CASSSSGLAKNIQYF
TRBJ2-1 TRBV6-5 - - TGTGCCAGCAGGGAGGGGGAATCCTACAATGAGCAGTTCTTC CASREGESYNEQFF
TRBJ2-3 TRBV7-9 - - TGTGCCAGCAGCTCTAATTTCGGACCTAGCACAGATACGCAGTATTTT CASSSNFGPSTDTQYF
TRBJ1-2 TRBV7-9 TRBD1 - TGTGCCAGCAGCGTCCGGGACAGGGAGAATGGCTACACCTTC CASSVRDRENGYTF
TRBJ2-5 TRBV28 - - TGTGCCAGCAGTTTCGGAACATATCAAGAGACCCAGTACTTC CASSFGTYQETQYF
TRBJ1-2 TRBV10-2 - - TGCGCCAGCAGTGAGTCGTTGCGGCAGGGGTGGGGCTACACCTTC CASSESLRQGWGYTF
TRBJ2-7 TRBV27 TRBD2 - TGTGCCAGCAGCCTAGGGACTAGCTACGAGCAGTACTTC CASSLGTSYEQYF
TRBJ2-7 TRBV11-2 - - TGTGCCAGCAGCCAAAGCGGAGCCTACGAGCAGTACTTC CASSQSGAYEQYF
TRBJ1-1 TRBV7-8 - - TGTGCCAGCAGCCCTGACTCCTTAGGAGGTACTGAAGCTTTCTTT CASSPDSLGGTEAFF
TRBJ2-1 TRBV7-9 TRBD2 - TGTGCCAGCAGCCCTTCCCCACTAGCGGCGTACAATGAGCAGTTCTTC CASSPSPLAAYNEQFF
TRBJ2-7 TRBV7-6 TRBD2 - TGTGCCAGCAGCTTAATCGCTAGCGGGTCCTACGAGCAGTACTTC CASSLIASGSYEQYF
TRBJ2-3 TRBV11-2 TRBD2 once TGTGCCAGCAGCTTATACCCCCTGGCGGGAGACGTTCCAGATACGCAGTATTTT CASSLYPLAGDVPDTQYF
TRBJ1-1 TRBV29-1 - few TGCAGCTCCGCTGAGGGCGTTGAAGCTTTCTTT CSSAEGVEAFF
TRBJ2-7 TRBV2 - - TGTGCCAGCAGTGCGGGGAGCTCCTACGAGCAGTACTTC CASSAGSSYEQYF
TRBJ1-5 TRBV27 - - TGTGCCAGCAGTTTATATCCGGAGATAAGCAATCAGCCCCAGCATTTT CASSLYPEISNQPQHF
TRBJ1-1 TRBV29-1 TRBD1 - TGCAGCGTCGACTTTGACAGGGATGGGCTTGAAGCTTTCTTT CSVDFDRDGLEAFF
TRBJ2-7 TRBV5-4 - - TGTGCCAGCAGCTTCACAGGGACAACCTACGAGCAGTACTTC CASSFTGTTYEQYF
TRBJ1-1 TRBV6-6 - - TGTGCCAGCAGCCCGGGCCCTTTGAACACTGAAGCTTTCTTT CASSPGPLNTEAFF
TRBJ2-2 TRBV13 - - TGTGCCAGCAGCTTAGGTGGAGGGTCCGGGGAGCTGTTTTTT CASSLGGGSGELFF
TRBJ2-7 TRBV2 - - TGTGCCAGCAGGGAAAAGACAGATACCTACGAGCAGTACTTC CASREKTDTYEQYF
TRBJ1-2 TRBV9 - once TGTGCCAGCAGCGTTACGGGGGCAGCGATCAACTATGGCTACACCTTC CASSVTGAAINYGYTF
TRBJ2-5 TRBV27 - - TGTGCCAGCGGTCTGGGCGGCCAGACCCAGTACTTC CASGLGGQTQYF
TRBJ1-1 TRBV7-8 - few TGTGCCAGCAGCCAGTTCCACACTGAAGCTTTCTTT CASSQFHTEAFF
TRBJ2-7 TRBV27 - - TGTGCCAGCAGTTTACTGGGGCAGCCCTACGAGCAGTACTTC CASSLLGQPYEQYF
TRBJ2-2 TRBV5-1 - once TGCGCCAGCAGCTTGTGGTTGCGGGGAACCACCGGGGAGCTGTTTTTT CASSLWLRGTTGELFF
TRBJ2-2 TRBV9 - - TGTGCCAGCAGCGTAGCACGGGACCCCGCTTCCACCGGGGAGCTGTTTTTT CASSVARDPASTGELFF
TRBJ2-1 TRBV4-1 - - TGCGCCAGCAGCCAAGATGGGGCTAGCTCCTACAATGAGCAGTTCTTC CASSQDGASSYNEQFF
TRBJ1-1 TRBV6-4 - - TGTGCCAGCAGTGATGGGTGGGACACTGAAGCTTTCTTT CASSDGWDTEAFF
TRBJ2-1 TRBV7-2 - - TGTGCCAGCAGAGGGTCCTACAATGAGCAGTTCTTC CASRGSYNEQFF
TRBJ2-1 TRBV7-3 - - TGTGCCAGCAGCTTAACGGCGCTAGCAGGGGAGCAGTTCTTC CASSLTALAGEQFF
TRBJ2-7 TRBV5-1 - - TGCGCCAGCAGCTTGAATCGCGGGTACGAGCAGTACTTC CASSLNRGYEQYF
TRBJ1-1 TRBV6-5 - - TGTGCCAGCAGTTTTGCCCTCGCTTTCCGGGACACTGAAGCTTTCTTT CASSFALAFRDTEAFF
TRBJ2-3 TRBV29-1 - - TGCAGCCTCAGGGGCGGGAACCGGAGGGCGCAGTATTTT CSLRGGNRRAQYF
TRBJ2-4 TRBV27 TRBD2 - TGTGCCAGCAGCGGCGGGGGATTAGCCAAAAACATTCAGTACTTC CASSGGGLAKNIQYF
TRBJ2-1 TRBV28 TRBD1 - TGTGCCAGCAGTTTGTCGAGACAGGGGTTTGATGAGCAGTTCTTC CASSLSRQGFDEQFF
TRBJ2-5 TRBV10-2 - once TGCGCCAGCAGAGGAGAGGCCGAGGAGGGAGAGACCCAGTACTTC CASRGEAEEGETQYF
TRBJ2-3 TRBV15 - once TGTGCCACCAGCGTGAGCAGAACTAGCACAGATACGCAGTATTTT CATSVSRTSTDTQYF
TRBJ1-2 TRBV5-8 - - TGTGCCAGCAGCTTGGCCGCGGAGGGCGACTATGGCTACACCTTC CASSLAAEGDYGYTF
TRBJ2-5 TRBV4-1 TRBD2 - TGCGCCAGCAGTCCCGAGGGTAGCGGGAGTGAGGGAGAGACCCAGTACTTC CASSPEGSGSEGETQYF
TRBJ2-7 TRBV25-1 TRBD1 once TGTGCCAGCAGAAGGGGACAGACCTACGAGCAGTACTTC CASRRGQTYEQYF